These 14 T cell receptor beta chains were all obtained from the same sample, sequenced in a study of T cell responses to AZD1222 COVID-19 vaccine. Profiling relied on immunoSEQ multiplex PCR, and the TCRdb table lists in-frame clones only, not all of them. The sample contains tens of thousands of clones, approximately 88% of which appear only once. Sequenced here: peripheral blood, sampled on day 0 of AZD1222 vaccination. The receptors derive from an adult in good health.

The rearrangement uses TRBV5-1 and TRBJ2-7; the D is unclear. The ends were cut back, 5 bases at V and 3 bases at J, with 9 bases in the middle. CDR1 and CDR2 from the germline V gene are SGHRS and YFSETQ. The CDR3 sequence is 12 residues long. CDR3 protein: CASRDTYYEQYF. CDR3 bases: TGCGCCAGCAGAGACACCTACTACGAGCAGTACTTC.

CDR3 in DNA: TGTGCCATCAGTCAGGCAAAGAGCTCCTACGAGCAGTACTTC. Encoded protein: CAISQAKSSYEQYF. The chain recombines TRBV10-3 with TRBJ2-7; no definite D call. There are 14 residues in the CDR3. V lost 5 bases to trimming and J lost 0 bases, with 11 bases between them. Germline V lookup: CDR1 ENHRY, CDR2 SYGVKD.

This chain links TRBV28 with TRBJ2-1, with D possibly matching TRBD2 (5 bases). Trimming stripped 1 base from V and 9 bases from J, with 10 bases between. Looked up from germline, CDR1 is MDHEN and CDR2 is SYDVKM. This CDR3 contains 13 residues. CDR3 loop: CASSLSEVGEQFF. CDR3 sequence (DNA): TGTGCCAGCAGTTTATCGGAGGTGGGTGAGCAGTTCTTC.

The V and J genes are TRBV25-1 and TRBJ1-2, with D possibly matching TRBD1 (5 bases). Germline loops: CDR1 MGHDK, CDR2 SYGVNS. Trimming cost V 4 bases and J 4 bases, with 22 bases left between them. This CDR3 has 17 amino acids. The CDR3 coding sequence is TGTGCCAGCAGTGGATGGACATCCCCCGCACTAGTCTATGGCTACACCTTC. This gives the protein CASSGWTSPALVYGYTF.

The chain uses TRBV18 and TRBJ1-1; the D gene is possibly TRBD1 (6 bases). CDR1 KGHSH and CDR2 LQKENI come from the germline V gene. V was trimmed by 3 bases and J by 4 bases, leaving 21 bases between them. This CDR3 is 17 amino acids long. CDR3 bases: TGTGCCAGCTCACCTATCATACCCAGGGGAGGGTCCACTGAAGCTTTCTTT. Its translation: CASSPIIPRGGSTEAFF.

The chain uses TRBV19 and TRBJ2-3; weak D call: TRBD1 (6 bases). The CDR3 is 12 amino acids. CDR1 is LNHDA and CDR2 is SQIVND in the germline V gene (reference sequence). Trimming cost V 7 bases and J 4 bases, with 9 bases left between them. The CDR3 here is CASTNRADTQYF. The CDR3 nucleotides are TGTGCCAGTACCAACAGGGCAGATACGCAGTATTTT.

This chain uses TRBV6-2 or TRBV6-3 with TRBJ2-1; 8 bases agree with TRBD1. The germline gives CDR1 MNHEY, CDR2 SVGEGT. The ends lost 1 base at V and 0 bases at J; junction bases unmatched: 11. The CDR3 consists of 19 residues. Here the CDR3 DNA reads TGTGCCAGCAGTTACTTGAGACCCCGGGACAGGAGCTCCTACAATGAGCAGTTCTTC. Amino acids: CASSYLRPRDRSSYNEQFF.

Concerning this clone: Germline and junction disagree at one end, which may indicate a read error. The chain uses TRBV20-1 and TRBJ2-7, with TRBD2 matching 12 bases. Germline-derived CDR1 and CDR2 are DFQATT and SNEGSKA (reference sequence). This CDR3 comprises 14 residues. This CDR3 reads CSASLPGLAGSLSF. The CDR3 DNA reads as TGCAGTGCTAGTTTACCGGGACTAGCGGGCTCCTTATCCTTC.

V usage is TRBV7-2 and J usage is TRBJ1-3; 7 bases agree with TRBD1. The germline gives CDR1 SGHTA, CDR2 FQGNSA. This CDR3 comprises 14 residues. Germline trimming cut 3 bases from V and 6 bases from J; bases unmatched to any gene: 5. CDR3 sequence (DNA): TGTGCCAGCAGCTTTCGACAGGGTGAAAACACCATATATTTT. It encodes CASSFRQGENTIYF.

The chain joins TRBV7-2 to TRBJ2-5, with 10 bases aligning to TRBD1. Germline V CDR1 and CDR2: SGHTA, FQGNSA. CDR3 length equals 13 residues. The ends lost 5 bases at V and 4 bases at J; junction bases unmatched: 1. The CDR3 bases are TGTGCCAGCAGCCGGGACAGGGGAGAGACCCAGTACTTC. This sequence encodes CASSRDRGETQYF.

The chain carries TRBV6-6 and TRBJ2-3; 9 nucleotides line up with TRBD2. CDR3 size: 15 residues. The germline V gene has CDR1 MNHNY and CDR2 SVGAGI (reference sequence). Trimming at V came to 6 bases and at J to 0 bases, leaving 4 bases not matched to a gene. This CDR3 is CASSPGLASTDTQYF. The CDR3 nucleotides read TGTGCCAGCAGCCCTGGACTAGCGAGCACAGATACGCAGTATTTT.

The CDR3 bases are TGTGCCAGCACTCCTTATCTAGGACCTCTAGGGAGCAATCAGCCCCAGCATTTT. It codes for CASTPYLGPLGSNQPQHF. V and J are TRBV2 and TRBJ1-5; no clear D. V was clipped by 7 bases and J by 1 base, with 23 bases between them. Germline assignment: CDR1 SNHLY and CDR2 FYNNEI. CDR3 size: 18 residues. Together with reference TRBV2 and TRBJ1-5, the CDR3 gives the full variable domain: EPEVTQTPSHQVTQMGQEVILRCVPISNHLYFYWYRQILGQKVEFLVSFYNNEISEKSEIFDDQFSVERPDGSNFTLKIRSTKLEDSAMYFCASTPYLGPLGSNQPQHFGDGTRLSIL.

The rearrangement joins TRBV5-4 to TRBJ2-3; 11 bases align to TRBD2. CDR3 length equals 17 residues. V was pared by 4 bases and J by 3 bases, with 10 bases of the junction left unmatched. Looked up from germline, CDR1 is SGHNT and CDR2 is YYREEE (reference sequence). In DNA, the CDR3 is TGTGCCAGCAGCATCACTAGCGGGAGAATCCGGACAGATACGCAGTATTTT. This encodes CASSITSGRIRTDTQYF. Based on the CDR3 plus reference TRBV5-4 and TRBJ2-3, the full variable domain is ETGVTQSPTHLIKTRGQQVTLRCSSQSGHNTVSWYQQALGQGPQFIFQYYREEENGRGNFPPRFSGLQFPNYSSELNVNALELDDSALYLCASSITSGRIRTDTQYFGPGTRLTVL.

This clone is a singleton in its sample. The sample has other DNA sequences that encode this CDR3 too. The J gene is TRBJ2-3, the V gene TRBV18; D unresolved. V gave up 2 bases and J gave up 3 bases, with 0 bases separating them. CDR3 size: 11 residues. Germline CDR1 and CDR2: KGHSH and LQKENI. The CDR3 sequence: CASSPTDTQYF. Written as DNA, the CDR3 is TGTGCCAGCTCACCAACAGATACGCAGTATTTT.